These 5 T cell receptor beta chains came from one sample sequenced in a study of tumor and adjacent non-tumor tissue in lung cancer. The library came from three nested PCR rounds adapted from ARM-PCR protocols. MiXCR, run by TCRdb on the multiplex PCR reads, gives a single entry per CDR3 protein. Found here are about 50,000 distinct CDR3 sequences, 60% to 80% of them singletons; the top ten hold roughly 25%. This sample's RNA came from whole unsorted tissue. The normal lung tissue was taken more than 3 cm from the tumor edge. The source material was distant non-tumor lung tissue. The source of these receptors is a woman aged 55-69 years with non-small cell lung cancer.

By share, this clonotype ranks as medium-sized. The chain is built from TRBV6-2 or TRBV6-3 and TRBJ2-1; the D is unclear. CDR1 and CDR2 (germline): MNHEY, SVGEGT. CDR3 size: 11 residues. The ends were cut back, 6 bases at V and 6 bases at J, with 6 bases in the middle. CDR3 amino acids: CASSPANEQFF. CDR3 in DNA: TGTGCCAGCAGCCCTGCCAATGAGCAGTTCTTC.

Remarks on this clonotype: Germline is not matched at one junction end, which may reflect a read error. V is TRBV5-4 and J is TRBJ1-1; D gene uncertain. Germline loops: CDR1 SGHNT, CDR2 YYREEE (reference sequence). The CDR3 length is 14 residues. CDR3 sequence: CASSSASHSTEALF. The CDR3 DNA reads TGTGCCAGCAGCTCGGCGAGCCATAGTACTGAAGCTCTCTTT. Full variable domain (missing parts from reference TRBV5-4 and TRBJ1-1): ETGVTQSPTHLIKTRGQQVTLRCSSQSGHNTVSWYQQALGQGPQFIFQYYREEENGRGNFPPRFSGLQFPNYSSELNVNALELDDSALYLCASSSASHSTEALFGQGTRLTVV.

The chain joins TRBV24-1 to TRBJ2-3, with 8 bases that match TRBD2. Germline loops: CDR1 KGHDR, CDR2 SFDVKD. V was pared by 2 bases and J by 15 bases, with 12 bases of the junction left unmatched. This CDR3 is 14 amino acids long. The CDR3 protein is CATSDSRAGDTHYF. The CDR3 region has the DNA TGTGCCACCAGTGATTCGAGAGCGGGAGATACACACTATTTT.

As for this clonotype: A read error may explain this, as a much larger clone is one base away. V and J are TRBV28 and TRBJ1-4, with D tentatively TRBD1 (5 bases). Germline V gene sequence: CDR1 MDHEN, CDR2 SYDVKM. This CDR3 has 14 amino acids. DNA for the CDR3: TGTACCAGCAGTACCCCACAGGAGACCAGAAAACTGTTTTTT. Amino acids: CTSSTPQETRKLFF.

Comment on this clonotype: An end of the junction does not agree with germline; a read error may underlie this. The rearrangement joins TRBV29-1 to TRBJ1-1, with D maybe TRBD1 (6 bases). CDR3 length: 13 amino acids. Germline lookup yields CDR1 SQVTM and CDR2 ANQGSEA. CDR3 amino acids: CSVEPHGGIEASF. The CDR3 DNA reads TGCAGCGTCGAACCTCATGGGGGCATTGAAGCTTCCTTT.